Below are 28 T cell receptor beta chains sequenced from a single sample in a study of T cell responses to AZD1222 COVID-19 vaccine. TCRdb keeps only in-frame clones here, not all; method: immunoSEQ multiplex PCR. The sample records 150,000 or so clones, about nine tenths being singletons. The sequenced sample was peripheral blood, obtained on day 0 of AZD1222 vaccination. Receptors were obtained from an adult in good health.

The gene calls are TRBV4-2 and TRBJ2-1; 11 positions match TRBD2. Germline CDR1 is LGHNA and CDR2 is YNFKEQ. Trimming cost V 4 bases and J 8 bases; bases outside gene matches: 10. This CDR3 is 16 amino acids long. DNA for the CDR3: TGTGCCAGCAGCCTGGGGAGTACTAGCGGGAGCTATGAGCAGTTCTTC. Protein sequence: CASSLGSTSGSYEQFF.

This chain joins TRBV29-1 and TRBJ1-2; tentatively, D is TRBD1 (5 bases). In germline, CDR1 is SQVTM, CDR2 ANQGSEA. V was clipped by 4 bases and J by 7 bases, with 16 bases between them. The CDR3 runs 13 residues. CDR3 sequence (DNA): TGCAGCGTTGCAGGGTCGGAAGTGAGTGGCTACACCTTC. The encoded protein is CSVAGSEVSGYTF.

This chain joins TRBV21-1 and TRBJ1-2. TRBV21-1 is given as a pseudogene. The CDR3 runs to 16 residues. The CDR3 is CASSSGTAKANYGYTF. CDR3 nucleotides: TGTGCCAGCAGCAGTGGGACTGCAAAAGCTAACTATGGCTACACCTTC.

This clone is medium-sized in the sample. The CDR3, as DNA: TGTGCCAGCAGCTCCCCCCGAAGCGGGGGGGTTCGGGGCACCGGGGAGCTGTTTTTT. Translated, it gives CASSSPRSGGVRGTGELFF. The chain carries TRBV7-2 and TRBJ2-2, with 10 bases identical to TRBD2. The CDR3 sequence is 19 residues long. The germline CDR1 and CDR2 sequences are SGHTA and FQGNSA. Trimming cost V 4 bases and J 4 bases; bases outside gene matches: 15.

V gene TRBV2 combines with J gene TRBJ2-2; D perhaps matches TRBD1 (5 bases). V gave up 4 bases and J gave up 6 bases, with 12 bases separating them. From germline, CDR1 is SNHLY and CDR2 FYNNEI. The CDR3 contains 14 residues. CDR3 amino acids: CASSVTALAGELFF. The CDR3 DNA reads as TGTGCCAGCAGTGTGACAGCTCTGGCCGGGGAGCTGTTTTTT.

CDR3 loop: CASSQELDWDNEQFF. CDR3 in DNA: TGTGCCAGCAGCCAAGAGCTGGACTGGGACAATGAGCAGTTCTTC. The rearrangement uses TRBV4-2 and TRBJ2-1, with D maybe TRBD2 (5 bases). Germline assignment: CDR1 LGHNA and CDR2 YNFKEQ. This CDR3 has 15 amino acids. Trimming took off 0 bases at V and 5 bases at J, with 11 bases between the two ends.

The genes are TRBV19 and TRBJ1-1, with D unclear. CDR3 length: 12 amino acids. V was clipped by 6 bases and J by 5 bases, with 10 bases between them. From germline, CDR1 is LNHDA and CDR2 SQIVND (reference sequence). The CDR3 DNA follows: TGTGCCAGTAGCCTAGTGGGGACTGAAGCTTTCTTT. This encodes CASSLVGTEAFF.

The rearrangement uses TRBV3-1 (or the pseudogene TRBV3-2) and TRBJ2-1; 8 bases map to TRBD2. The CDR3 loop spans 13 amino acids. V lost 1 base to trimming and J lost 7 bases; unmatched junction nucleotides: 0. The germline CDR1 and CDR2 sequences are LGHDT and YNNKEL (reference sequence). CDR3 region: CASSQASGNEQFF. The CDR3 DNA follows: TGTGCCAGCAGCCAAGCTAGCGGGAATGAGCAGTTCTTC.

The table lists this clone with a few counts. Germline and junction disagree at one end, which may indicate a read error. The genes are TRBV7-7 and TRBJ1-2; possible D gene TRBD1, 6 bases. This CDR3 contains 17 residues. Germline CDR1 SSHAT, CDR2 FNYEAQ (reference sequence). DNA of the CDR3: TGTGCTAGCAGCCTTTACAGGGCGCCTGGAGATAACTATGGCTACACCTTC. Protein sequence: CASSLYRAPGDNYGYTF.

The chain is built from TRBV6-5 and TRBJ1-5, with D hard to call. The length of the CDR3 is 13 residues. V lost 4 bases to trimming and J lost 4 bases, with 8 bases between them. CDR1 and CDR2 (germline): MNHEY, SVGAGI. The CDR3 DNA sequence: TGTGCCAGCAGTTTAGATTGGAATCAGCCCCAGCATTTT. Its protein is CASSLDWNQPQHF.

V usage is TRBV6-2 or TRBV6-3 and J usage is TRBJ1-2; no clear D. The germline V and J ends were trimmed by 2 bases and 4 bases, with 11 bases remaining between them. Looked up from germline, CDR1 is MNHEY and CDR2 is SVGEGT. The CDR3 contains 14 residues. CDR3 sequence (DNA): TGTGCCAGCAGTTACGAGCAGTTCATCTATGGCTACACCTTC. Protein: CASSYEQFIYGYTF.

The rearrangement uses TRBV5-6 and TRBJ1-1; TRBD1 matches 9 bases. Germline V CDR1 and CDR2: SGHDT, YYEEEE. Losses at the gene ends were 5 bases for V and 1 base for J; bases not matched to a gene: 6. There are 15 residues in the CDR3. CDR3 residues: CASSGTGTPNTEAFF. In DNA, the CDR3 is TGTGCCAGCAGTGGGACAGGGACACCGAACACTGAAGCTTTCTTT.

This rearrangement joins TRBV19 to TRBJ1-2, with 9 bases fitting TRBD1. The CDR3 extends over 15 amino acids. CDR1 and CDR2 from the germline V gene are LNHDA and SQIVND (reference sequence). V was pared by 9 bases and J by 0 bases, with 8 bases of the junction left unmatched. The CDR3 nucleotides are TGTGCCAGCCATGGGACAGGGTATTCTAACTATGGCTACACCTTC. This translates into CASHGTGYSNYGYTF.

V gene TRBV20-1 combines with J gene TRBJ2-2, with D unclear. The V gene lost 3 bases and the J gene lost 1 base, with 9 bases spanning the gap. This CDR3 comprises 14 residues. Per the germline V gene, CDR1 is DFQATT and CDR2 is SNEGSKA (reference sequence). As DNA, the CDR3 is TGCAGTGCTAGTGCGGTACAGAACACCGGGGAGCTGTTTTTT. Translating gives CSASAVQNTGELFF.

In DNA form, the CDR3 reads TGTGCCAGCAGCTTAGATCCGGGACCCAATTCACCCCTCCACTTT. This codes for CASSLDPGPNSPLHF. This rearrangement joins TRBV11-2 to TRBJ1-6; TRBD1 might be the D (5 bases). The CDR3 consists of 15 residues. From germline, CDR1 is SGHAT and CDR2 FQNNGV. With 0 bases removed from V and 7 bases from J, the gap between germline ends came to 10 bases.

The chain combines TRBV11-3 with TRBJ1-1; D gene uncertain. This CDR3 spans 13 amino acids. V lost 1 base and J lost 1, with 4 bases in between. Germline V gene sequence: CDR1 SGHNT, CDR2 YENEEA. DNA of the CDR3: TGTGCCAGCAGCTTAGGAAGGAACACTGAAGCTTTCTTT. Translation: CASSLGRNTEAFF.

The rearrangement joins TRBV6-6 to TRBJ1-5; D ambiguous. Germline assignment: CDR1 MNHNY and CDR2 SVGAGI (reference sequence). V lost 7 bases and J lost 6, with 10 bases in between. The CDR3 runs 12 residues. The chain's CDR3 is CASMQLGQPQHF. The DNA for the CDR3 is TGTGCCAGCATGCAGTTGGGTCAGCCCCAGCATTTT.

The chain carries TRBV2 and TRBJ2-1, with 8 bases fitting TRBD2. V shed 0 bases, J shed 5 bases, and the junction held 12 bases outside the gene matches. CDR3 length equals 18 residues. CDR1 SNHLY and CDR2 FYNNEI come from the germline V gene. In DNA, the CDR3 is TGTGCCAGCAGTGAAGCGCCCGGCGGGGGGCAACCACACAATGAGCAGTTCTTC. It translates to CASSEAPGGGQPHNEQFF.

CDR3 protein: CASSLRRAGTGDTGELFF. For the CDR3, the DNA is TGTGCCAGCTCACTACGTAGGGCCGGGACAGGGGACACCGGGGAGCTGTTTTTT. The V gene is TRBV18, the J gene TRBJ2-2, with 10 bases fitting TRBD1. The germline gives CDR1 KGHSH, CDR2 LQKENI. This CDR3 contains 18 residues. V lost 4 bases to trimming and J lost 3 bases; unmatched junction nucleotides: 11.

For the CDR3, the DNA is TGTGCCAGCACCCATTGGACAGGGGGTATCACTGAAGCTTTCTTT. Amino acids: CASTHWTGGITEAFF. This chain links TRBV7-9 with TRBJ1-1; 10 positions agree with TRBD1. V shed 7 bases and J 4 bases; nucleotides not matched to a gene: 9. CDR3 length equals 15 residues. Germline V gives CDR1 SEHNR, CDR2 FQNEAQ (reference sequence).

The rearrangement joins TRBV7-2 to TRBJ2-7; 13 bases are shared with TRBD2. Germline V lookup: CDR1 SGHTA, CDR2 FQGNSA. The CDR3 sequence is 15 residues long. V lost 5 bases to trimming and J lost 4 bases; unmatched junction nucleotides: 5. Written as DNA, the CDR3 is TGTGCCAGCAGCCCCTGGACTAGCGGGAGTTACGAGCAGTACTTC. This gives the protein CASSPWTSGSYEQYF.

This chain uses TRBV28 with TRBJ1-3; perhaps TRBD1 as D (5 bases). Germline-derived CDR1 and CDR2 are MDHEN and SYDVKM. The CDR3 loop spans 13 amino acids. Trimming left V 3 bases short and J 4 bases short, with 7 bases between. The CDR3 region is CASSLGEGNTIYF. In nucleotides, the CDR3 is TGTGCCAGCAGTTTGGGGGAGGGAAACACCATATATTTT.

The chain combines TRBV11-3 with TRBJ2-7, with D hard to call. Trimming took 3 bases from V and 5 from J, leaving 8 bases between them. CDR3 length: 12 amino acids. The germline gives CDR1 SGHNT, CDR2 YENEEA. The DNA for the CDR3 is TGTGCCAGCAGCTTGGATTCGGACGAGCAGTACTTC. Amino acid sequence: CASSLDSDEQYF.

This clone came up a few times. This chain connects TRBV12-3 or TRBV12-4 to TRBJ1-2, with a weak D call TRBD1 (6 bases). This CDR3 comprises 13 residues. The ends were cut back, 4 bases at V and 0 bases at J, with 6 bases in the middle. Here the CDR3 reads CASSWGPNYGYTF. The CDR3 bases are TGTGCCAGCAGTTGGGGGCCTAACTATGGCTACACCTTC.

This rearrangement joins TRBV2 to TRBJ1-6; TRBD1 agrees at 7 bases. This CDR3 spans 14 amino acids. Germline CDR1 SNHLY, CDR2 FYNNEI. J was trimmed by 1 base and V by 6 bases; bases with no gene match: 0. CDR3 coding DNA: TGTGCCAGCAGGGGACAGTCCTATAATTCACCCCTCCACTTT. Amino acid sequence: CASRGQSYNSPLHF.

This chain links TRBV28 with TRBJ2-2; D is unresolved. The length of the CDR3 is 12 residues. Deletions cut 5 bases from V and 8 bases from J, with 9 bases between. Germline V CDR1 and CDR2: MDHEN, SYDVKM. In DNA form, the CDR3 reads TGTGCCAGCAGTCCCCTCCAGGGGGAGCTGTTTTTT. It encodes CASSPLQGELFF.

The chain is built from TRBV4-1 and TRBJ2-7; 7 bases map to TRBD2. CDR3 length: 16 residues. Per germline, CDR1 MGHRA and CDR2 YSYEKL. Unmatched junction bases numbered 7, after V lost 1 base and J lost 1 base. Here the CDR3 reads CASSQAERGNSYEQYF. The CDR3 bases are TGCGCCAGCAGCCAAGCCGAGCGGGGAAATTCCTACGAGCAGTACTTC.

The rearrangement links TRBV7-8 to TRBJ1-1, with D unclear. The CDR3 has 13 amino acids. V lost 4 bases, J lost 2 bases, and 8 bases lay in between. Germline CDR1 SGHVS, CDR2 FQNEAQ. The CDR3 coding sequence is TGTGCCAGCAGCTCGGACGCCAACACTGAAGCTTTCTTT. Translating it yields CASSSDANTEAFF.